Included here is one T cell receptor beta chain sequence, with context. Its antigen is still unknown. Base-call qualities are not available, and no considerably larger clone is one nucleotide away. Whole blood was collected in K2EDTA tubes by collaborating institutions according to the institutions' own protocols. Collaborator samples were shipped for TCRbeta analysis as frozen whole blood, isolated PBMCs, or DNA extracted from either sample type. TCRbeta CDR3 regions were amplified from genomic DNA using the immunoSEQ Assay, a bias-controlled multiplex PCR. On the authors' methods: The number of nucleated cells in each sample was estimated from the amplification of reference gene primers within the assay. Sequence reads were collapsed and filtered to measure the absolute abundance of every unique TCRbeta CDR3 rearrangement. Productive Simpson clonality was computed per sample as the square root of Simpson's diversity index over productive rearrangements. This immuneACCESS table, as held by TCRdb, lists in-frame sequences with V and J called but not all clones. Of the missing ones, under half trace to an unresolved V gene in checked studies; the others have no known cause. V and J calls plus clone size are reproduced from that table; the DNA served to infer D and trimming. For this sample there are approximately 160,000 clones; 84% appear just once. The ten largest make up 13% to 15% of the sample.

The data were taken from a study of blood T cell repertoires in COVID-19 (dated by TCRdb to 2020 to 2022). About the full investigation: Collaborator samples came from the United States, Italy and Spain and covered acute and convalescent phases of COVID-19. Deeply sampled blood TCRbeta repertoires from subjects exposed to, actively infected with, or recovered from COVID-19 were included in the dataset. The samples were drawn from two sources: the first 160 participants of the ongoing ImmuneRACE study, and 1,254 subjects contributed by 6 global collaborators. Where available, HLA class I and class II types were taken from metadata supplied by the sample provider and were not determined by assay-based typing. The prospective study material was composed of cDNA or gDNA derived from T cells, B-cell-depleted T cells, or PBMCs. The repertoires were released in a freely available public database meant as a resource for research on the immune response to SARS-CoV-2. Sample metadata almost always included a de-identified subject ID, COVID-19 status, age in years and sex.

The CDR3, cysteine through phenylalanine, is 17 amino acids long. Only the CDR3 DNA is retained, 51 bases long and in frame from the first base. At the junction V is shortened by 5 bases and J by 3 bases; bases outside the gene matches: 13. CDR1 MGHRA and CDR2 YSYEKL were looked up in the germline V gene. Overall results and qualifications from the work: Clinical and demographic metadata were provided uncurated, with the amount varying by source and participant.

This sequence was found in a young man with active or convalescent COVID-19. Sequencing input: peripheral blood. The rearranged chain carries TRBV4-1 and TRBJ2-3, with 8 bases in between that match TRBD1. The nucleotides are TGCGCCAGCAGCACTCAGGGGGCTGGCCGGGCTACAGATACGCAGTATTTT. Its protein product is CASSTQGAGRATDTQYF.